Presented here are 32 T cell receptor beta chains from one specimen sequenced in a study of beta chain features in type 1 diabetes. Expressed TCRB transcripts were sequenced, since all the RNA that had been isolated was reverse transcribed. TCRdb's copy holds only in-frame clones and misses some; the assay was immunoSEQ multiplex PCR. This table holds hundreds of thousands of clones, roughly 11% found once. The sample was naive CD4+ T cells from blood. These receptors were obtained from a woman aged 18-29 years in good health.

This clone was seen repeatedly, ten times or more. The junction departs from germline at one end; a sequencing error may be responsible. The chain couples TRBV7-2 to TRBJ2-5, with D tentatively TRBD2 (6 bases). CDR1 and CDR2 (germline): SGHTA, FQGNSA. CDR3 length equals 13 residues. As DNA, the CDR3 is TGTGCCAGCAGCCTAGCGACAGTCGTGACCCAGTACTTC. It codes for CASSLATVVTQYF.

This clone was found a few times. The CDR3 DNA reads TGCGCCAGCAGCCAAGATCACAGAATCACTGAAGCTTTCTTT. Its protein is CASSQDHRITEAFF. The V call is TRBV4-1, the J call TRBJ1-1; no clear D gene. Germline V gives CDR1 MGHRA, CDR2 YSYEKL. The CDR3 is 14 residues long. Trimming stripped 0 bases from V and 4 bases from J, with 9 bases between.

The table lists this clone with a few counts. This chain connects TRBV19 to TRBJ2-7, with D possibly being TRBD1 or TRBD2 (5 bases each). Germline V gives CDR1 LNHDA, CDR2 SQIVND (reference sequence). The CDR3 sequence is 14 residues long. V dropped 6 bases and J dropped 5 bases, with 17 bases sitting between them. This chain's CDR3 is CASSLRDPVHEQYF. In DNA form, the CDR3 reads TGTGCCAGTAGCCTCCGGGACCCGGTGCACGAGCAGTACTTC.

The chain combines TRBV28 with TRBJ1-5; maybe TRBD1 (6 bases). The CDR3 extends over 12 amino acids. The germline V and J ends were trimmed by 6 bases and 11 bases, with 14 bases remaining between them. Germline V gives CDR1 MDHEN, CDR2 SYDVKM. CDR3: CASRTTGLAQHF. The CDR3 bases are TGTGCCAGCAGAACTACAGGGCTGGCCCAGCATTTT.

On this clone itself: In the same sample, other DNA sequences code for this CDR3. The CDR3 is CASSPGQGYGYTF. Written as DNA, the CDR3 is TGTGCCAGCAGTCCGGGACAGGGATATGGCTACACCTTC. The chain joins TRBV2 to TRBJ1-2; 9 bases fit TRBD1. Germline V gives CDR1 SNHLY, CDR2 FYNNEI. The V segment lost 5 bases and the J segment 5 bases; nucleotides outside the gene matches: 3. The CDR3 contains 13 residues.

The chain carries TRBV4-3 and TRBJ2-5; D is perhaps TRBD1 (6 bases). CDR3 length: 15 residues. Germline assignment: CDR1 LGHNA and CDR2 YSLEER. Trimming stripped 1 base from V and 4 bases from J, with 13 bases between. The CDR3 coding sequence is TGCGCCAGCAGCCAAGGTCGGGCCAGGGGAGAGACCCAGTACTTC. Translated: CASSQGRARGETQYF.

The rearrangement links TRBV2 to TRBJ2-2; 7 nucleotides line up with TRBD1. The CDR3 is 14 residues long. From germline, CDR1 is SNHLY and CDR2 FYNNEI. Trimming removed 10 bases from V and 0 bases from J; junction bases left unmatched: 5. Here the CDR3 DNA reads TGTGCCACCTCGACAGGGACGAACACCGGGGAGCTGTTTTTT. Its protein product is CATSTGTNTGELFF. Looking up the rest from reference TRBV2 and TRBJ2-2 gives the full variable domain: EPEVTQTPSHQVTQMGQEVILRCVPISNHLYFYWYRQILGQKVEFLVSFYNNEISEKSEIFDDQFSVERPDGSNFTLKIRSTKLEDSAMYFCATSTGTNTGELFFGEGSRLTVL.

This clone showed up just a few times. V gene TRBV25-1 combines with J gene TRBJ2-3; TRBD2 matches 8 bases. The germline V gene encodes CDR1 MGHDK and CDR2 SYGVNS. This CDR3 spans 15 amino acids. V gave up 6 bases and J gave up 7 bases; unmatched junction bases: 12. The CDR3 here is CASSPNSGKVNTQYF. CDR3 sequence (DNA): TGTGCCAGCAGCCCCAATAGCGGGAAAGTTAATACGCAGTATTTT.

This clone was picked up a small number of times. It may be a read error: a sequence one base away is much more abundant. The V and J genes are TRBV28 and TRBJ2-3, with D unresolved. Per the germline V gene, CDR1 is MDHEN and CDR2 is SYDVKM. This CDR3 is 11 amino acids long. The germline V and J ends were trimmed by 6 bases and 2 bases, with 3 bases remaining between them. CDR3 DNA sequence: TGTGCCAGCAGCCCCACAGATACGCAGTATTTT. Its protein is CASSPTDTQYF.

V gene TRBV7-9 combines with J gene TRBJ1-1, with 9 nucleotides matching TRBD1. The CDR3 totals 14 residues. V dropped 6 bases and J dropped 5; count of bases not matched to a gene: 7. Germline-derived CDR1 and CDR2 are SEHNR and FQNEAQ (reference sequence). The CDR3 DNA is TGTGCCAGCAGACGGACAGGGGAAGATACTGAAGCTTTCTTT. Its protein is CASRRTGEDTEAFF.

This clone was observed a handful of times. This chain links TRBV2 with TRBJ1-2; 7 positions match TRBD1. Looked up from germline, CDR1 is SNHLY and CDR2 is FYNNEI. The CDR3 totals 13 residues. J gave up 2 bases and V 7 bases, and 4 bases lay outside the gene matches. The CDR3 loop reads CASNRQGNYGYTF. Here the CDR3 DNA reads TGTGCCAGCAACAGACAGGGAAACTATGGCTACACCTTC.

This clone was counted only a few times. This chain joins TRBV28 and TRBJ2-4; perhaps TRBD1 as D (6 bases). Trimming stripped 1 base from V and 0 bases from J, with 10 bases between. This CDR3 comprises 16 residues. Germline CDR1 MDHEN, CDR2 SYDVKM. CDR3 DNA: TGTGCCAGCAGTTTATCGGGACACAGAGCCAAAAACATTCAGTACTTC. Its translation is CASSLSGHRAKNIQYF.

The chain recombines TRBV4-3 with TRBJ1-2, with a tentative D call TRBD1 (5 bases). The germline gives CDR1 LGHNA, CDR2 YSLEER. The CDR3 contains 15 residues. Deletions cut 2 bases from V and 7 bases from J, with 17 bases between. The CDR3 bases are TGCGCCAGCAGCCAATGGAAACGGGACCTGGCTGGCTACACCTTC. Its protein is CASSQWKRDLAGYTF.

A few counts support this clone. The chain couples TRBV4-3 to TRBJ2-3, with D tentatively TRBD1 (5 bases). The V end lost 6 bases, the J end lost 2 bases, and 12 bases lay between the germline ends. This CDR3 is 14 amino acids long. Germline V lookup: CDR1 LGHNA, CDR2 YSLEER. The chain's CDR3 is CASSSGRVTDTQYF. The CDR3 nucleotides are TGCGCCAGCAGTTCCGGCAGGGTCACAGATACGCAGTATTTT.

This chain joins TRBV11-3 and TRBJ2-3; 10 nucleotides match TRBD2. Germline CDR1 reads SGHNT; CDR2 reads YENEEA. The CDR3 spans 18 residues. J was trimmed by 5 bases and V by 5 bases; bases with no gene match: 16. CDR3 loop: CASSQTHPWLAGEDTQYF. The CDR3 region has the DNA TGTGCCAGCAGCCAAACCCACCCTTGGCTAGCGGGAGAAGATACGCAGTATTTT.

The V gene is TRBV29-1, the J gene TRBJ2-5, with 8 bases matching TRBD2. Germline CDR1 reads SQVTM; CDR2 reads ANQGSEA. J gave up 0 bases and V 4 bases, and 1 base lay outside the gene matches. The length of the CDR3 is 13 residues. CDR3: CSVAGGYQETQYF. CDR3 nucleotide sequence: TGCAGCGTTGCGGGGGGGTACCAAGAGACCCAGTACTTC.

The chain combines TRBV7-2 with TRBJ2-5; no clear D gene. The CDR3 spans 16 residues. The V gene's germline CDR1 is SGHTA and CDR2 FQGNSA. V lost 1 base and J lost 2, with 14 bases in between. The CDR3 region has the DNA TGTGCCAGCAGCTTAGGCGTTGGGCTCCTGCAAGAGACCCAGTACTTC. This sequence encodes CASSLGVGLLQETQYF. The variable domain in full, completed from reference TRBV7-2 and TRBJ2-5, reads GAGVSQSPSNKVTEKGKDVELRCDPISGHTALYWYRQSLGQGLEFLIYFQGNSAPDKSGLPSDRFSAERTGGSVSTLTIQRTQQEDSAVYLCASSLGVGLLQETQYFGPGTRLLVL.

This clone was recorded many times. Additional DNA sequences in this sample encode the identical CDR3. The chain carries TRBV29-1 and TRBJ1-1, with 7 nucleotides matching TRBD1. The CDR3 runs 12 residues. Germline V gene sequence: CDR1 SQVTM, CDR2 ANQGSEA. The CDR3 sequence is CSAGTANTEAFF. As DNA, the CDR3 is TGCAGTGCCGGGACAGCGAACACTGAAGCTTTCTTT.

This clone was picked up a small number of times. Other nucleotide sequences from this sample produce the same CDR3. The rearrangement uses TRBV7-2 and TRBJ2-7; D gene ambiguous. This CDR3 has 11 amino acids. V lost 3 bases, J lost 3 bases, and 3 bases lay in between. Germline CDR1 is SGHTA and CDR2 is FQGNSA. This CDR3 reads CASSFLYEQYF. The DNA of the CDR3 is TGTGCCAGCAGCTTTCTCTACGAGCAGTACTTC.

The chain carries TRBV7-6 and TRBJ1-2; TRBD1 might be the D (5 bases). Germline CDR1 and CDR2: SGHVS and FNYEAQ. Trimming left V 2 bases short and J 2 bases short, with 12 bases between. This CDR3 comprises 15 residues. The CDR3 bases are TGTGCCAGCAGCTTATCCCCGACAGTGAACTATGGCTACACCTTC. It encodes CASSLSPTVNYGYTF.

The table lists this clone with a few counts. This sequence joins TRBV14 and TRBJ2-1, with TRBD2 matching over 11 bases. The CDR3 runs 16 residues. The V segment lost 3 bases and the J segment 2 bases; nucleotides outside the gene matches: 3. The germline CDR1 and CDR2 sequences are SGHDN and FVKESK. The CDR3 sequence is CASSHLTSGTYNEQFF. DNA for the CDR3: TGTGCCAGCAGCCACCTGACTAGCGGGACCTACAATGAGCAGTTCTTC.

The J gene is TRBJ2-1, the V gene TRBV4-1, with 7 bases matching TRBD1. The CDR3 loop spans 14 amino acids. The germline CDR1 and CDR2 sequences are MGHRA and YSYEKL. V was clipped by 5 bases and J by 3 bases; unmatched bases: 4. CDR3 residues: CASSADRFYNEQFF. CDR3 sequence (DNA): TGCGCCAGCAGCGCGGACAGGTTCTACAATGAGCAGTTCTTC.

The sample holds a few counts of this clone. The V and J genes are TRBV14 and TRBJ2-1; TRBD2 agrees at 10 bases. Germline CDR1 is SGHDN and CDR2 is FVKESK. Trimming cost V 3 bases and J 7 bases; bases outside gene matches: 12. The CDR3 covers 17 residues. Here the CDR3 reads CASSHGASGRVRNEQFF. CDR3 in DNA: TGTGCCAGCAGCCATGGTGCTAGCGGGAGAGTAAGAAATGAGCAGTTCTTC.

The V gene is TRBV5-1, the J gene TRBJ2-1; TRBD2 aligns across 14 bases. Germline V gene data show CDR1 as SGHRS and CDR2 as YFSETQ. This CDR3 is 16 amino acids long. Germline trimming cut 4 bases from V and 4 bases from J; bases unmatched to any gene: 4. CDR3 nucleotides: TGCGCCAGCAGCAGGGGACTAGCGGGAGTATACAATGAGCAGTTCTTC. It encodes CASSRGLAGVYNEQFF.

This chain joins TRBV4-2 and TRBJ2-2, with D possibly being TRBD1 (6 bases). The germline CDR1 and CDR2 sequences are LGHNA and YNFKEQ. V was shortened by 0 bases and J by 5 bases, with 16 bases between the two germline ends. This CDR3 is 17 amino acids long. The CDR3 spells CASSQDLLTGRTGELFF. In DNA, the CDR3 is TGTGCCAGCAGCCAAGATCTGCTCACAGGGAGAACCGGGGAGCTGTTTTTT.

CDR3 residues: CASLDRRSNQPQHF. The CDR3 nucleotides are TGTGCCAGCCTGGACAGGCGTAGCAATCAGCCCCAGCATTTT. V usage is TRBV2 and J usage is TRBJ1-5; 7 bases are a match to TRBD1. Germline loops: CDR1 SNHLY, CDR2 FYNNEI. The CDR3 sequence is 14 residues long. With 8 bases clipped from V and 0 bases from J, the junction kept 4 bases outside the gene matches.

The chain employs TRBV29-1 and TRBJ2-3; 8 bases align to TRBD2. This CDR3 contains 16 residues. In germline, CDR1 is SQVTM, CDR2 ANQGSEA. After removal of 6 bases from V and 6 bases from J, the junction contained 17 bases not matched to a gene. The DNA for the CDR3 is TGCAGCGTGGGCCAGTTTGGAGCGGGAGCCCCCGATACGCAGTATTTT. Protein product: CSVGQFGAGAPDTQYF.

This clone occurred a few times. The V and J genes are TRBV30 and TRBJ2-1; perhaps TRBD2 as D (7 bases). Trimming shortened V by 3 bases and J by 13 bases, and 25 bases separated the two germline ends. This CDR3 has 15 residues. Germline V gene sequence: CDR1 GTSNPN, CDR2 SVGIG (reference sequence). The CDR3 protein is CAWRRAGALQPHQFF. In DNA form, the CDR3 reads TGTGCCTGGAGGAGGGCGGGGGCACTACAACCGCACCAGTTCTTC.

This clone was observed a handful of times. The genes are TRBV7-3 and TRBJ2-2; TRBD1 agrees at 9 bases. V shed 4 bases and J 1 base; nucleotides not matched to a gene: 7. This CDR3 is 17 amino acids long. Germline V gene data show CDR1 as SGHTA and CDR2 as FQGTGA. The CDR3 sequence is CASSSTGGLWNTGELFF. Written as DNA, the CDR3 is TGTGCCAGCAGCTCCACAGGGGGCTTGTGGAACACCGGGGAGCTGTTTTTT.

A few counts support this clone. The rearrangement uses TRBV5-6 and TRBJ1-5, with a possible D match to TRBD1 (5 bases). The V gene lost 4 bases and the J gene lost 2 bases, with 10 bases spanning the gap. Per the germline V gene, CDR1 is SGHDT and CDR2 is YYEEEE. The CDR3 spans 14 residues. The CDR3 DNA reads TGTGCCAGCAGCGATTTGGGGGGCAATCAGCCCCAGCATTTT. Translation: CASSDLGGNQPQHF.

This clone has only a few counts. This chain connects TRBV7-9 to TRBJ1-2; D unresolved. The CDR3 totals 13 residues. In germline, CDR1 is SEHNR, CDR2 FQNEAQ (reference sequence). V lost 5 bases, J lost 2 bases, and 9 bases lay in between. CDR3: CASSPVDNYGYTF. In nucleotides, the CDR3 is TGTGCCAGCAGCCCGGTGGACAACTATGGCTACACCTTC. Drawing the rest from reference TRBV7-9 and TRBJ1-2, the complete variable domain is DTGVSQNPRHKITKRGQNVTFRCDPISEHNRLYWYRQTLGQGPEFLTYFQNEAQLEKSRLLSDRFSAERPKGSFSTLEIQRTEQGDSAMYLCASSPVDNYGYTFGSGTRLTVV.

This clone was recorded a few times. The chain couples TRBV15 to TRBJ2-1; D is possibly TRBD1 (7 bases). CDR3 length: 15 amino acids. CDR1 is LNHNV and CDR2 is YYDKDF in the germline V gene (reference sequence). Between the trimmed V and J ends, which lost 6 bases and 2 bases, there was a span of 14 bases. CDR3 protein: CATRTPGGTYNEQFF. The DNA for the CDR3 is TGTGCCACCAGAACGCCAGGGGGGACCTACAATGAGCAGTTCTTC.